Included here is one T cell receptor (beta chain) sequence, with context. Its antigen is as yet unknown. This CDR3 is 15 amino acids long. V was pared by 4 bases and J by 2 bases, with 8 bases of the junction left unmatched. The germline V gene encodes CDR1 SGDLS and CDR2 YYNGEE. Combining a sample-barcoded 5' primer with a J-beta primer mix, a second PCR ran for roughly 7 to 12 cycles. TCRdb processed the 5' RACE reads anew with MiXCR; each CDR3 protein has one entry. In the table there are approximately 820,000 distinct CDR3 sequences, under 55% of which are singletons. The data were taken from a study of blood T cells in healthy people across ages. General study results and limits: The recorded TCR beta diversity per million T cells decreased in a roughly linear manner with age.

Sequenced material: blood. This TCR derives from a man aged 60-69 years in good health. The chain has TRBV9 and TRBJ1-2, with 7 positions matching TRBD1. The CDR3 region has the DNA TGTGCCAGCAGCTCGGGAGGGGGCGCAAACTATGGCTACACCTTC. Its protein is CASSSGGGANYGYTF.